The source of this TCR beta chain is a study of blood T cell repertoires in COVID-19. Source study methods: Estimates of nucleated cell counts were drawn from the amplification of reference gene primers. Clones were sequenced by immunoSEQ multiplex PCR, and TCRdb holds only the in-frame ones, with some missing. V and J calls and clone size are as listed in that table; D and trimming were resolved from the DNA. Of about 180,000 clones listed, 85% to 90% are singletons. The CDR3 is made up of 14 amino acids. Deletions cut 0 bases from V and 1 base from J, with 7 bases between. Germline V gene lookup returns CDR1 SGHRS and CDR2 YFSETQ.

This sequence originates from a woman between 25 and 40 years old with active or convalescent COVID-19. The V call is TRBV5-1, the J call TRBJ1-1; D is uncertain. The sample taken for sequencing was peripheral blood. The CDR3 sequence is CASSLDTGNTEAFF. The CDR3 nucleotides read TGCGCCAGCAGCTTGGATACGGGGAACACTGAAGCTTTCTTT. Looking up the rest from reference TRBV5-1 and TRBJ1-1 gives the full variable domain: KAGVTQTPRYLIKTRGQQVTLSCSPISGHRSVSWYQQTPGQGLQFLFEYFSETQRNKGNFPGRFSGRQFSNSRSEMNVSTLELGDSALYLCASSLDTGNTEAFFGQGTRLTVV.